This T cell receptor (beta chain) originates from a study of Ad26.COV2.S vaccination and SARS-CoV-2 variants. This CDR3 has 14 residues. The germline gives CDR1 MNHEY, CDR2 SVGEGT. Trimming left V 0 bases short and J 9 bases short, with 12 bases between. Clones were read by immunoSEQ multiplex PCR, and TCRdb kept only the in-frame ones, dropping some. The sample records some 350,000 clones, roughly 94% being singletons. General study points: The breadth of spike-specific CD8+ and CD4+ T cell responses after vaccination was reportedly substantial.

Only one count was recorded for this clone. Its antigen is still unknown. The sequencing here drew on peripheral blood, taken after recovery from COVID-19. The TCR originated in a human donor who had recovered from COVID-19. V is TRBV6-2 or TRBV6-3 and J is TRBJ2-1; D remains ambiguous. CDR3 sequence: CASSYSPERGEQFF. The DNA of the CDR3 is TGTGCCAGCAGTTACTCCCCGGAGCGAGGTGAGCAGTTCTTC.